One sample yielded the 2 T cell receptor beta chains listed below, sequenced in a study of T cells in Graves' hyperthyroidism and ophthalmopathy. It was RNA transcripts that yielded the amplified TCR beta CDR3 regions. During a first-round RT-PCR of the TCR CDR3, the HTBI primer set was used. TCRdb called the multiplex PCR reads again in MiXCR, with one record for every CDR3 protein. The table has 690,000 or so distinct CDR3 sequences, around a sixth seen once. Sequences were obtained from blood. The receptors stem from a woman aged 45 to 65 with Graves' hyperthyroidism that later progressed to Graves' ophthalmopathy.

The V gene is TRBV11-3, the J gene TRBJ2-3; D gene unclear. Trimming pared 5 bases from V and 4 bases from J, leaving 13 bases between. Germline lookup yields CDR1 SGHNT and CDR2 YENEEA. The CDR3 is 14 amino acids. The CDR3 sequence is CASSPSGTADTQYF. The CDR3 region has the DNA TGTGCCAGCAGCCCGTCGGGTACGGCAGATACGCAGTATTTT.

Many counts were recorded for this clonotype. This chain joins TRBV27 and TRBJ2-7, with D tentatively TRBD1 (5 bases). Germline V lookup: CDR1 MNHEY, CDR2 SMNVEV (reference sequence). The V end lost 6 bases, the J end lost 0 bases, and 15 bases lay between the germline ends. There are 15 residues in the CDR3. CDR3 DNA: TGTGCCAGCAGCCATAGACAGTGGCCCTCCTACGAGCAGTACTTC. Its translation is CASSHRQWPSYEQYF.